This T cell receptor (beta chain) was identified in a study of circulating CD8 cells and anti-PD-1 response in melanoma (TCRdb year 2020). As for the study more broadly: Nivolumab was administered to patients intravenously at 3 mg/kg every 2 weeks. PD-1 on on-treatment samples was detected using a biotinylated anti-human IgG4 antibody. The melanoma cohort included approximately 13 patients, of whom seven received anti-PD-1 as first-line therapy and six had previously received targeted therapy or immunotherapy. A total of 11 melanoma patients were included in the TCR repertoire analysis, 4 of them responders and 7 non-responders. Responders were defined as patients showing complete or partial responses, and non-responders as patients showing stable or progressive disease (RECIST v1.1). The investigation overall reported the following: Between subsets, repertoires were largely private, with fewer than 7% of TRB clonotypes shared at M1, and the highest sharing was seen between DPOS and TIGIT. The cohort mixed treatment-naive and previously treated patients, which the authors noted could influence results. The published TCR repertoire comparisons relied only on baseline and M1 samples from a small cohort that had few responders. Experiments were generally performed without replicates because of limited material. Since no tumor material could be accessed, the researchers instead assessed tumor reactivity using peptide assays on expanded sorted subsets. The highest diversity was observed in the DNEG repertoire, similar and higher clonality was shown by the PD-1 and DPOS repertoires, and the lowest diversity was found in the TIGIT repertoires.

This clonotype is termed large (0.1 to 1%). There is no known antigen for this receptor. Base qualities are not provided; no much larger clone lies one nucleotide away. V loses 5 bases of germline sequence and J loses 2 bases, and the interval between the two ends is 16 bases. The germline V gene provides CDR1 SGHVS and CDR2 FQNEAQ. Taken from cysteine to phenylalanine, the CDR3 has 15 residues. Only the CDR3 region is kept as DNA, spanning 45 bases read in frame from base 1. Using a BD FACSAria II cell sorter, four subsets defined by PD-1 and/or TIGIT were sorted from live CD3+CD8+TCRalphabeta+ cells. Circulating CD8 T cells were sorted into four subsets by PD-1 and TIGIT expression to characterize their relevance to anti-PD-1 therapy response. From each sorted CD8 T-cell subset, both TCR alpha and TCR beta chains were sequenced. Peripheral blood was collected at three points: before the first anti-PD-1 injection, after two injections and after four injections. PBMCs were isolated immediately by Ficoll gradient centrifugation. Until use, PBMCs were stored frozen in liquid nitrogen in RPMI containing roughly 20% FCS and about 9.4% DMSO. Thawed PBMCs were stained with a viability dye and antibodies against CD3, CD8alpha, TCRalphabeta, PD-1 and TIGIT. Total RNA was extracted with the RNeasy Kit, and a RIN above 7 was reached by every sample.

The instrument was a NextSeq 500. The QIAseq Immune Repertoire RNA Library Kit, Human TCR Panel was used to prepare TCR libraries from around 15 ng of total RNA. TCR libraries were sequenced on an Illumina NextSeq with a Mid Output V2 kit, using asymmetric 261x41 paired-end reads. Each TCR library was diluted to approximately 4 nM, pooled, denatured and loaded at roughly 0.99 pM. On the study's bioinformatics: TCR FASTQ files were processed in the QIAGEN GeneGlobe Data Analysis Center, with downstream analysis in R 3.5.2. Clonality was calculated as one minus Shannon entropy normalized by the log of the number of unique productive sequences. TRA or TRB clonotypes differing in abundance between baseline and M1 were identified within each subset by Fisher exact tests at 5% FDR. Clonotypes with differential abundance were classified as emerging, expanding, contracting or non-expanding/contracting. Morisita's overlap index was used to measure repertoire overlap between patients. TCRdb reworked the public reads: Q25 trimming with fastp, MiXCR clone assembly, productive beta chains retained. One record per CDR3 amino acid sequence lists the most common genes and DNA. The V and J calls shown here were made by TCRdb, not taken from the authors' results. The sample table shows a few hundred distinct CDR3 sequences, and just under 10% are seen once. Of the sample, 42% falls within the top ten clones.

The receptor was isolated from a human donor with melanoma. The V gene is TRBV7-8 and the J gene is TRBJ2-7; the D gene could be either TRBD1 or TRBD2, each agreeing at 5 bases. Sequenced material: CD8+ T cells from PBMCs, taken at baseline or after one month of anti-PD-1 therapy (not recorded which). The DNA sequence reads TGTGCCAGCAGCCCCCACCAGGGACCGACCTACGAGCAGTACTTC. The encoded protein is CASSPHQGPTYEQYF.